Presented here are 7 T cell receptor beta chains from one specimen sequenced in a study of radiotherapy plus CTLA-4 blockade in lung cancer. Generated by immunoSEQ multiplex PCR, the TCRdb table keeps only in-frame clones and is missing some. Among approximately 99,000 clones listed, about 86% were seen once. The material sequenced was peripheral blood, taken from a patient treated with radiotherapy plus ipilimumab. These receptors came from a human donor with non-small cell lung cancer that progressed on radiotherapy plus ipilimumab.

The chain is built from TRBV6-1 and TRBJ1-3; D may be TRBD1 (5 bases). V was pared by 3 bases and J by 0 bases, with 9 bases between. Germline loops: CDR1 MNHNS, CDR2 SASEGT. This CDR3 spans 15 amino acids. CDR3 loop: CASSDSRDSGNTIYF. Written as DNA, the CDR3 is TGTGCCAGCAGTGACTCCAGGGACTCTGGAAACACCATATATTTT.

This chain uses TRBV14 with TRBJ1-2, with TRBD1 as a possible D gene (5 bases). The length of the CDR3 is 13 residues. Germline V gives CDR1 SGHDN, CDR2 FVKESK. V lost 1 base and J lost 3, with 6 bases in between. CDR3 loop: CASSQGQHYGYTF. DNA of the CDR3: TGTGCCAGCAGCCAAGGACAGCACTATGGCTACACCTTC.

For the CDR3, the DNA is TGTGCCTGGAGTACTAGCGGACCCGTCAATGAGCAGTTCTTC. The encoded protein is CAWSTSGPVNEQFF. The chain uses TRBV30 and TRBJ2-1, with 8 bases lining up with TRBD2. The V gene end was trimmed by 2 bases and the J gene end by 6 bases; junction bases not matched to a gene: 6. The CDR3 is 14 amino acids. CDR1 and CDR2 (germline): GTSNPN, SVGIG (reference sequence).

The gene calls are TRBV5-1 and TRBJ2-7; D may be TRBD1 (6 bases). Germline CDR1 SGHRS, CDR2 YFSETQ. The CDR3 is made up of 17 amino acids. V shed 0 bases and J shed 4 bases, with 20 bases lying between them. The CDR3 loop is CASSLGLLQGRQYEQYF. CDR3 bases: TGCGCCAGCAGCTTGGGGCTCTTGCAGGGGAGACAATACGAGCAGTACTTC.

The gene calls are TRBV4-2 and TRBJ2-5; 8 bases agree with TRBD2. Losses at the gene ends were 1 base for V and 5 bases for J; bases not matched to a gene: 6. CDR3 size: 15 residues. Germline V gene lookup returns CDR1 LGHNA and CDR2 YNFKEQ. The CDR3 nucleotides are TGTGCCAGCAGCCAAGTTGCGGGAGGTGGCGAGACCCAGTACTTC. It codes for CASSQVAGGGETQYF.

The chain links TRBV18 to TRBJ2-7; TRBD2 matches at 11 bases. This CDR3 region has 16 residues. Losses at the gene ends were 4 bases for V and 0 bases for J; bases not matched to a gene: 5. Germline-derived CDR1 and CDR2 are KGHSH and LQKENI. The CDR3 DNA reads TGTGCCAGCTCACATACGACTAGCGGGACCTCCTACGAGCAGTACTTC. The encoded protein is CASSHTTSGTSYEQYF.

In DNA form, the CDR3 reads TGTGCCAGTAGTATAGGACAGATCGTAGCAACTAATGAAAAACTGTTTTTT. It translates to CASSIGQIVATNEKLFF. The chain links TRBV19 to TRBJ1-4; D possibly corresponds to TRBD1 (5 bases). Between the trimmed V and J ends, which lost 1 base and 0 bases, there was a span of 12 bases. This CDR3 has 17 residues. Germline CDR1 reads LNHDA; CDR2 reads SQIVND (reference sequence).